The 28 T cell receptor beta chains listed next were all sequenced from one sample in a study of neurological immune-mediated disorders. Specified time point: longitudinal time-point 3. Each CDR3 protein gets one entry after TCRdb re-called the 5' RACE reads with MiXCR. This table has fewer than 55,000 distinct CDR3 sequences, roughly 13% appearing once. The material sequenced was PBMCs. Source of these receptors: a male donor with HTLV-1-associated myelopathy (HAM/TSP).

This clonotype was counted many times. CDR3: CSGYRVYEQYF. The CDR3 coding sequence is TGCAGTGGCTACAGGGTCTACGAGCAGTACTTC. V gene TRBV20-1 combines with J gene TRBJ2-7; the D gene is possibly TRBD1 (6 bases). The CDR3 extends over 11 amino acids. The ends were cut back, 7 bases at V and 3 bases at J, with 10 bases in the middle. Germline V gene data show CDR1 as DFQATT and CDR2 as SNEGSKA (reference sequence).

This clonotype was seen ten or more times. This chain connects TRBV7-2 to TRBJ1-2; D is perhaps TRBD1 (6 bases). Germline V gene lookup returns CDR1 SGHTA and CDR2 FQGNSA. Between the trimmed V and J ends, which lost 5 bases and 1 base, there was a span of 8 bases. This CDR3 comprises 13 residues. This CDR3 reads CASSTGINYGYTF. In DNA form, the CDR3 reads TGTGCCAGCAGCACAGGGATTAACTATGGCTACACCTTC.

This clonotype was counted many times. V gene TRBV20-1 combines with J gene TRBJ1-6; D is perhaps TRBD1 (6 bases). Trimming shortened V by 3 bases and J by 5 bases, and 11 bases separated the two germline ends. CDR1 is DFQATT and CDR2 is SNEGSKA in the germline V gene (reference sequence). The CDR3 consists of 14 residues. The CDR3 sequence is CSARDDRHNSPLHF. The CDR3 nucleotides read TGCAGTGCTAGGGATGACAGGCATAATTCACCCCTCCACTTT.

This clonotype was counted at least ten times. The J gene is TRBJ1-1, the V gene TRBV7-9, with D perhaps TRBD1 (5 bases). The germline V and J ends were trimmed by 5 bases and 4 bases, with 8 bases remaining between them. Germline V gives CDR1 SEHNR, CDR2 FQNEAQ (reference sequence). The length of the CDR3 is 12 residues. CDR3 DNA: TGTGCCAGCAGCAGGGGTGTCACTGAAGCTTTCTTT. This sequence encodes CASSRGVTEAFF.

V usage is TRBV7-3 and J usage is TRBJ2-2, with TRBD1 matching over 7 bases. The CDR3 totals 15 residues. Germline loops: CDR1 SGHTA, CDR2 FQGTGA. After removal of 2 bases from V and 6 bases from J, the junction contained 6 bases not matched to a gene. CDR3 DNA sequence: TGTGCCAGCAGCTTAGCGAGGACAGGAGCCGGGGAGCTGTTTTTT. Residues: CASSLARTGAGELFF.

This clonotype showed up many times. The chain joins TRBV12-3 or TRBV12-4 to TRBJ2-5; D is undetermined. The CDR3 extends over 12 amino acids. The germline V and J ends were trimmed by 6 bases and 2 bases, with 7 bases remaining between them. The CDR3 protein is CASRREQETQYF. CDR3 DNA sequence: TGTGCCAGCAGAAGGGAACAAGAGACCCAGTACTTC.

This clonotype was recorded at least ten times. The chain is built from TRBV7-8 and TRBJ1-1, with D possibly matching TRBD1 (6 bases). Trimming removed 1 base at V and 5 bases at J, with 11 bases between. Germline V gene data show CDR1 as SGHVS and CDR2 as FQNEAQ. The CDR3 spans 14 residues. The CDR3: CASSLVGGQTEAFF. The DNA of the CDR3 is TGTGCCAGCAGCTTAGTGGGGGGGCAGACTGAAGCTTTCTTT. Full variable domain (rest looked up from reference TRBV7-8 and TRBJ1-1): GAGVSQSPRYKVAKRGQDVALRCDPISGHVSLFWYQQALGQGPEFLTYFQNEAQLDKSGLPSDRFFAERPEGSVSTLKIQRTQQEDSAVYLCASSLVGGQTEAFFGQGTRLTVV.

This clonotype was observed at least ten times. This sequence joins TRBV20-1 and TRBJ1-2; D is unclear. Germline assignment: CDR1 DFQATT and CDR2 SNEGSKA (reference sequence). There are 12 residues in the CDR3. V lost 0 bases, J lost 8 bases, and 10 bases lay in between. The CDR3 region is CSARDFVEGYTF. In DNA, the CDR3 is TGCAGTGCTAGAGATTTCGTAGAGGGCTACACCTTC.

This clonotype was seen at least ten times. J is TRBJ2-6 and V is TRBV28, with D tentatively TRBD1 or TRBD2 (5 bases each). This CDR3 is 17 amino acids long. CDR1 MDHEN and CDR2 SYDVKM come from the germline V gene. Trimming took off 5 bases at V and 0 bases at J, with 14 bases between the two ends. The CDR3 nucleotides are TGTGCCAGCAGTCCGGGACGGTCTTTCTCTGGGGCCAACGTCCTGACTTTC. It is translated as CASSPGRSFSGANVLTF.

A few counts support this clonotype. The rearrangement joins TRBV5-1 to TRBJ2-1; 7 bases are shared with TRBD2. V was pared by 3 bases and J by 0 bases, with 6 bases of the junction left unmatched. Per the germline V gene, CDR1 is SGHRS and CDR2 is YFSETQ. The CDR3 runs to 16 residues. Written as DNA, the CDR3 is TGCGCCAGCAGCTGGGGGGGGGATTCCTCCTACAATGAGCAGTTCTTC. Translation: CASSWGGDSSYNEQFF. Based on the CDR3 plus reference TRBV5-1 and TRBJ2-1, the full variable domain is KAGVTQTPRYLIKTRGQQVTLSCSPISGHRSVSWYQQTPGQGLQFLFEYFSETQRNKGNFPGRFSGRQFSNSRSEMNVSTLELGDSALYLCASSWGGDSSYNEQFFGPGTRLTVL.

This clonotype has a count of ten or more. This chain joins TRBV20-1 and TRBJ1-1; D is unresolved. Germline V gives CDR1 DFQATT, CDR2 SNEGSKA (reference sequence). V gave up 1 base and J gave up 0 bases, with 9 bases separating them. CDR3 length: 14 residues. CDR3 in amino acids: CSARGPLLNTEAFF. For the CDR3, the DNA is TGCAGTGCTAGAGGACCTTTACTGAACACTGAAGCTTTCTTT.

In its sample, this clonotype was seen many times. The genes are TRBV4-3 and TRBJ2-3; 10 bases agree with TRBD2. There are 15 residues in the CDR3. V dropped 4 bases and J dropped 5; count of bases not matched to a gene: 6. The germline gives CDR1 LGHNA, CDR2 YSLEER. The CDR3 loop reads CASSRSGGAIDTQYF. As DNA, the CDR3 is TGCGCCAGCAGCCGAAGCGGGGGGGCCATAGATACGCAGTATTTT.

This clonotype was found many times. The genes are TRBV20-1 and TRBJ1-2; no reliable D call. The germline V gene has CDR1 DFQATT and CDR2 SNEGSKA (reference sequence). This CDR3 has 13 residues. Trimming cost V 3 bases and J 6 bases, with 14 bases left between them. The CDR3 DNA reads TGCAGTGCTAGTCAACCGGCAGCCAATGGCTACACCTTC. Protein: CSASQPAANGYTF.

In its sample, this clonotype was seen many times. The DNA of the CDR3 is TGTGCCAGCAGGAGGGGGGGCGGCTACACCTTC. This encodes CASRRGGGYTF. The V and J genes are TRBV5-6 and TRBJ1-2; possibly TRBD1 for D (6 bases). CDR3 size: 11 residues. CDR1 is SGHDT and CDR2 is YYEEEE in the germline V gene. V was trimmed by 5 bases and J by 8 bases, leaving 10 bases between them. Full variable domain (missing parts from reference TRBV5-6 and TRBJ1-2): DAGVTQSPTHLIKTRGQQVTLRCSPKSGHDTVSWYQQALGQGPQFIFQYYEEEERQRGNFPDRFSGHQFPNYSSELNVNALLLGDSALYLCASRRGGGYTFGSGTRLTVV.

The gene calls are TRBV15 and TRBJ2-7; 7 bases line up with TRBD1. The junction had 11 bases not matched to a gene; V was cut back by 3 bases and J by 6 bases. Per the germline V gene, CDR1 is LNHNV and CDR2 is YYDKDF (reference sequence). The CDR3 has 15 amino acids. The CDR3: CATSRGTVGAGEQYF. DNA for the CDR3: TGTGCCACCAGCAGGGGGACAGTGGGTGCAGGCGAGCAGTACTTC.

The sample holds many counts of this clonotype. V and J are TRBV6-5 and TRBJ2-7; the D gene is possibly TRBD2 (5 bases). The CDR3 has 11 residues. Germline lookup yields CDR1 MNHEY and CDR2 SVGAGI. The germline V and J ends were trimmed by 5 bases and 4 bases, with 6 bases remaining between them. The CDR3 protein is CASSRGYEQYF. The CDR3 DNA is TGTGCCAGCAGTCGAGGGTACGAGCAGTACTTC.

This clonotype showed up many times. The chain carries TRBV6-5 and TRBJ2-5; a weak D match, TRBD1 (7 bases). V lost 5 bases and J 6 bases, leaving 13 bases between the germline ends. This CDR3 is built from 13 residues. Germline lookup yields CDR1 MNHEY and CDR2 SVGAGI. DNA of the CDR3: TGTGCCAGCAGTCCGCAGGGGGGCAAGACCCAGTACTTC. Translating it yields CASSPQGGKTQYF.

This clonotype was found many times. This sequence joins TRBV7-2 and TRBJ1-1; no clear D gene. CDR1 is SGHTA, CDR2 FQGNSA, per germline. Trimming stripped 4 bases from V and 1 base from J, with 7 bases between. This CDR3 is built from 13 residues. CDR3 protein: CASSYQPNTEAFF. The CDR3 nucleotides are TGTGCCAGCAGCTACCAGCCGAACACTGAAGCTTTCTTT.

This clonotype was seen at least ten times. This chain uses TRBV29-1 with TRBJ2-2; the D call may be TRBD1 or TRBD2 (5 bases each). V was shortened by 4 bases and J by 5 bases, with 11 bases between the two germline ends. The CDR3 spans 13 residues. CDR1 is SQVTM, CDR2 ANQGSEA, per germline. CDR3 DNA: TGCAGCGTTGCGGGACCAACTACCGGGGAGCTGTTTTTT. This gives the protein CSVAGPTTGELFF.

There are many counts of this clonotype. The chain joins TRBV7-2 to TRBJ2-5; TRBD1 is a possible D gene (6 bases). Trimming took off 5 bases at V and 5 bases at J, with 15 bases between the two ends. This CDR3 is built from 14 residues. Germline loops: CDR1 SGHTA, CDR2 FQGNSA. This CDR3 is CASSTRQARETQYF. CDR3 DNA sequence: TGTGCCAGCAGCACTAGACAGGCCCGGGAGACCCAGTACTTC.

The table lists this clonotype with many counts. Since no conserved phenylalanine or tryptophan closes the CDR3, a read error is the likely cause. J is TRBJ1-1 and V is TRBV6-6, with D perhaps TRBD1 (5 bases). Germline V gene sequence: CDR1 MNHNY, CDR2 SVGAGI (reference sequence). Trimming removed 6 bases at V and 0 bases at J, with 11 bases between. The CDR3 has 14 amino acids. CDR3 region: CASRFWGVNTEAFL. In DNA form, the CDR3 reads TGTGCCAGCAGATTCTGGGGCGTGAACACTGAAGCTTTCCTT.

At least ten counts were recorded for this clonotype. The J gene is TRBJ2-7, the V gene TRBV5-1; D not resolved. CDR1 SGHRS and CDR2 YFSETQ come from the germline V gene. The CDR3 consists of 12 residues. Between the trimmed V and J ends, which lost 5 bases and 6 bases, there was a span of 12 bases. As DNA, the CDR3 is TGCGCCAGCAGATTCAGCTTCGGCGAGCAGTACTTC. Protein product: CASRFSFGEQYF.

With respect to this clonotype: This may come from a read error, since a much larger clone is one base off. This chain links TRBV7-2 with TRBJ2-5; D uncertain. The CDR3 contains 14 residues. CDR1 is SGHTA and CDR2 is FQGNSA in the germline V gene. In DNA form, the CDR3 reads TGTTCCAGCAGACTCCGGGCCCTAATGGAGACCCAGTACTTC. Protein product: CSSRLRALMETQYF.

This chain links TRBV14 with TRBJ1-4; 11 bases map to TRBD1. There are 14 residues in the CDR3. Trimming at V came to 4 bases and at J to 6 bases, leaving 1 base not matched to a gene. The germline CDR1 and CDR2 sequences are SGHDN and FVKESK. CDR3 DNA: TGTGCCAGCAGCCGGACAGGGGGCGATGAAAAACTGTTTTTT. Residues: CASSRTGGDEKLFF.

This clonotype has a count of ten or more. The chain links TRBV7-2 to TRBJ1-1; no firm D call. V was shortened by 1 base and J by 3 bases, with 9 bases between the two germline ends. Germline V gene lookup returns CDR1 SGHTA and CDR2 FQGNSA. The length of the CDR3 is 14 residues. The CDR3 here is CASSLEGWYTEAFF. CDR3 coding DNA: TGTGCCAGCAGCTTAGAAGGATGGTACACTGAAGCTTTCTTT. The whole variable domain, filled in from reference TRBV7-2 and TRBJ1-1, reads GAGVSQSPSNKVTEKGKDVELRCDPISGHTALYWYRQSLGQGLEFLIYFQGNSAPDKSGLPSDRFSAERTGGSVSTLTIQRTQQEDSAVYLCASSLEGWYTEAFFGQGTRLTVV.

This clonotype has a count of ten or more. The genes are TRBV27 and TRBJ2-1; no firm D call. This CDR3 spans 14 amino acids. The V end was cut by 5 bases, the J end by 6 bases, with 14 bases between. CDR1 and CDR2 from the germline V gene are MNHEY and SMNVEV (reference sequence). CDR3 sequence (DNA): TGTGCCAGCAGTCTCATCCCGTCCGGCAATGAGCAGTTCTTC. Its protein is CASSLIPSGNEQFF.

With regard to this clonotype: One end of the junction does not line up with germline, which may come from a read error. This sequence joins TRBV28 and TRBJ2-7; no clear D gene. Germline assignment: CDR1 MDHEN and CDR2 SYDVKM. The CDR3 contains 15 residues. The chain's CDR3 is CSSSLVEFTLYEQYF. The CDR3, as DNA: TGTTCCAGCAGTTTAGTGGAATTCACTCTCTACGAGCAGTACTTC.

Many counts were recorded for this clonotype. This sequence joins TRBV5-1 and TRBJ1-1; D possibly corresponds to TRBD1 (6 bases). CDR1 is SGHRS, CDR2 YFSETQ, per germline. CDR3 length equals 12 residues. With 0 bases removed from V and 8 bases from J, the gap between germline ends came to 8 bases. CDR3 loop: CASSLGQGEAFF. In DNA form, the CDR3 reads TGCGCCAGCAGCTTGGGGCAGGGGGAAGCTTTCTTT.